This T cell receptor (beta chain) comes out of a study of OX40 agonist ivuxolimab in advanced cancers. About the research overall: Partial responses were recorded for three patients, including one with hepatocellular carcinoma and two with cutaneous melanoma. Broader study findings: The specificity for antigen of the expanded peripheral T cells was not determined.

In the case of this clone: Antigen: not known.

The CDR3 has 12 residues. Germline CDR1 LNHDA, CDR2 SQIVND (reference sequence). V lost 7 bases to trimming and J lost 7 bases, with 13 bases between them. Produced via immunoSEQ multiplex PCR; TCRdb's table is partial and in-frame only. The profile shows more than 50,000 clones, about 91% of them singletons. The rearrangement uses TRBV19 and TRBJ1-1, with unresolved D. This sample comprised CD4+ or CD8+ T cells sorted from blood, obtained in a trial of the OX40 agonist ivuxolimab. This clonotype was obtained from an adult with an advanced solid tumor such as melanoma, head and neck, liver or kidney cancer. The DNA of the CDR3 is TGTGCCAGTATGCTGTCTGGTGGTGAAGCTTTCTTT. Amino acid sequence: CASMLSGGEAFF.